This TCR beta chain was obtained from a study of blood T cell repertoires in COVID-19. Study at large: Acute and convalescent COVID-19 samples came from the United States, Italy and Spain. Nucleic acid was either cDNA or gDNA, and it came from T cells, B-cell-depleted T cells, or PBMCs.

Authors' analysis steps: For nucleated cells, counts were estimated from reference gene primer amplification. Sequencing used immunoSEQ multiplex PCR; TCRdb keeps in-frame clones, though not all of them. V and J calls and clone size are those listed in that table; D and trimming were worked out from the DNA. Of 130,000 to 150,000 clones listed, about four fifths are singletons. This receptor was taken from a woman aged 80 or over with acute or convalescent COVID-19. The sample was peripheral blood.

The CDR3 is CASASVNEKLFF. CDR3 in DNA: TGTGCCAGCGCCTCGGTAAATGAAAAACTGTTTTTT. This chain joins TRBV12-3 or TRBV12-4 and TRBJ1-4; D is unresolved. The germline V and J ends were trimmed by 8 bases and 5 bases, with 9 bases remaining between them. The CDR3 length is 12 residues.